This entry features one T cell receptor beta chain sequence. Its antigen specificity is not known. There are no base qualities to consult, and no much larger clone falls within one base. Using the deep immunoSEQ assay, multiplex PCR amplified TCR CDR3 regions from genomic DNA. Extracted genomic DNA from each cell subset was spread evenly across all wells of several immunoSEQ 96-well plates, with each plate serving as a replicate. Each replicate PCR for sorted subsets received about 220 ng genomic DNA, equal to 28,000 or so T cell genomes. Purified libraries were measured with a Qubit 3.0 fluorometer, size-checked on a Bioanalyzer 2100, and measured again with the KAPA Library Quantification kit. Every immunoSEQ 96-well plate was sequenced on a separate single-read 150-cycle Illumina NextSeq 550 flow cell. In the original analysis: Because the immunoSEQ output included only junctional sequences and no quality scores, the filtering could not be the same as the filtering used for full-length reads. To assign V/J genes and CDR3, sequences were annotated using PyIR, a Python wrapper for IgBLAST v1.9, with IMGT germline references. Reads were filtered out if the reads had weak V/J assignments (E-value above 1e-6), no CDR3, stop codons, out-of-frame junctions, or ambiguous translated residues. V3J clonotypes were defined by identical inferred V gene, J gene, and CDR3 amino acid sequence. Percentage overlap between repertoires was calculated by dividing the number of shared unique clonotypes by the size of the smaller repertoire. Three approaches were used to assess repertoire richness: RTK rarefaction, the Chao1 estimator, and Recon v2.1 estimates of unobserved clonotypes. OLGA was used to compute generation probabilities for all TCRbeta clonotypes that the gDNA method yielded from several donors. TCRdb stores this immuneACCESS table with in-frame sequences only. Part of the clones is absent; in the studies checked, under half of the shortfall reflects unresolved V genes, and no reason is known for the rest. Clone size and V and J calls were adopted from that table, with D and trimming inferred from the DNA. This sample gives 550,000 to 850,000 clones in total; around 77% of them show up just once. The ten top clones hold more than 1.5% of the sample.

According to the germline V gene (reference sequence), CDR1 reads SEHNR and CDR2 reads FQNEAQ. CDR3 length: 13 amino acids, cysteine to phenylalanine. The read is trimmed to its CDR3 DNA, 39 bases read in frame from base 1. V is shortened by 3 bases, J by 2 bases, and the region joining them spans 7 bases. This record belongs to a study of shared clonotypes between healthy human individuals (dated by TCRdb to the early 2020s). For the study in its entirety: Two women and a few men aged 18 to 49 years were included in the cohort. For each donor, CD4 naive and CD4 memory were each given three plates, CD8 naive was given two plates, and CD8 memory was given one plate. The study deeply sequenced blood TCR repertoires of about five healthy adults to estimate repertoire size and the extent of clonotype sharing between individuals. Each donor's leukapheresis produced roughly between roughly 0.85 and 10 billion PBMCs. To increase sequencing depth and limit assay-specific biases, different laboratories used diverse techniques to prepare libraries and sequence TCR repertoires. Overall results and qualifications from the work: Pairwise subsampling indicated that sequencing depth was expected to affect the degree of clonotype sharing among donors. Across a handful of donors, 5% to 6% of naive CD4, around 3.3% of naive CD8, approximately 2.5% of memory CD4, and 0.3% to 0.45% of memory CD8 clonotypes were shared. Higher generation probabilities were observed for clonotypes shared by all four sorted-subset donors than for non-shared clonotypes. The small number of donors limited the genetic and exposure-history diversity represented. Larger estimated clonotype richness was generally found for naive subsets than for memory subsets. Incomplete sequencing was indicated by rarefaction of sorted-subset datasets, despite the large sequencing depth. Sampling was limited to blood, and TCR repertoires in tissue likely differ from TCR repertoires in blood.

Healthy HIV-negative adults with no recently reported acute infections or vaccinations were included as donors. All donors were Caucasian adults living in Nashville, Tennessee, USA. CD4+ T cells were enriched by magnetic negative selection, after which naive cells were positively selected on CD45RA and the negative fraction was taken as the memory subset. Blood was collected by leukapheresis, and PBMCs were isolated by Ficoll-Histopaque density gradient centrifugation and then cryopreserved in liquid nitrogen vapor phase. Purity and quantity of every magnetically sorted T cell population were checked by analytical flow cytometry. From each sorted fraction, genomic DNA was isolated and quantified by UV absorbance on a Nanodrop 2000c.

The sequence was obtained from a woman aged 30 to 39 in good health. The chain joins TRBV7-9 to TRBJ1-2; no D segment can be confidently identified. The sequencing sample was made of memory CD4+ T cells sorted from blood. The cell subset or site label for this specimen denotes: CD45RA-negative fraction. For the CDR3, the sequence is CASSFRGNYGYTF. Read as DNA, the sequence is TGTGCCAGCAGCTTTCGAGGGAACTATGGCTACACCTTC. The entire variable domain, with the stretches around the CDR3 drawn from the reference TRBV7-9 and TRBJ1-2 proteins, is DTGVSQNPRHKITKRGQNVTFRCDPISEHNRLYWYRQTLGQGPEFLTYFQNEAQLEKSRLLSDRFSAERPKGSFSTLEIQRTEQGDSAMYLCASSFRGNYGYTFGSGTRLTVV.